This entry lists 17 T cell receptor beta chains sequenced from one sample in a study of control samples from healthy donors and cancer patients. Using immunoSEQ multiplex PCR, the repertoire was profiled, and TCRdb retains in-frame clones only, with some absent. The repertoire has under 200,000 clones, approximately 86% of them found once; the top ten carry roughly 5.3%. The specimen was blood. Source of these receptors: a woman under 40 in good health.

This chain connects TRBV28 to TRBJ1-2, with D possibly being TRBD1 (6 bases). Trimming took 6 bases from V and 6 from J, leaving 20 bases between them. This CDR3 contains 15 residues. Germline assignment: CDR1 MDHEN and CDR2 SYDVKM. CDR3 nucleotide sequence: TGTGCCAGCAGCCGCCCCACAGGGAGCGGCGATGGCTACACCTTC. Translated, it gives CASSRPTGSGDGYTF.

The count of this clone is one. The chain employs TRBV28 and TRBJ2-1; TRBD2 matches at 8 bases. After removal of 3 bases from V and 9 bases from J, the junction contained 7 bases not matched to a gene. The germline CDR1 and CDR2 sequences are MDHEN and SYDVKM. The CDR3 is made up of 14 amino acids. The CDR3 DNA sequence: TGTGCCAGCAGTTTCGGGCGGGAGGTTCCTGAGCAGTTCTTC. Translation gives CASSFGREVPEQFF.

This chain uses TRBV7-9 with TRBJ1-3; no clear D gene. The germline V gene encodes CDR1 SEHNR and CDR2 FQNEAQ (reference sequence). Trimming removed 4 bases at V and 2 bases at J, with 0 bases between. This CDR3 spans 11 amino acids. The CDR3 region is CASSSGNTIYF. CDR3 DNA: TGTGCCAGCAGCTCTGGAAACACCATATATTTT.

V gene TRBV29-1 combines with J gene TRBJ1-1; 10 bases are shared with TRBD1. Trimming took 6 bases from V and 0 from J; bases not matched to a gene: 13. In germline, CDR1 is SQVTM, CDR2 ANQGSEA. The CDR3 length is 17 residues. Written as DNA, the CDR3 is TGCAGCGTCCGCGGGGGACAGGGGCGAATCTTGAACACTGAAGCTTTCTTT. This encodes CSVRGGQGRILNTEAFF.

The chain is built from TRBV29-1 and TRBJ2-1; no clear D. The germline gives CDR1 SQVTM, CDR2 ANQGSEA. The CDR3 is 11 residues long. V gave up 6 bases and J gave up 8 bases, with 11 bases separating them. The CDR3 loop is CSVERKDEQFF. Here the CDR3 DNA reads TGCAGCGTGGAAAGGAAGGATGAGCAGTTCTTC.

The chain has TRBV6-5 and TRBJ1-1, with D perhaps matching TRBD1 (5 bases). The CDR3 length is 15 residues. Trimming stripped 2 bases from V and 0 bases from J, with 10 bases between. Germline V gives CDR1 MNHEY, CDR2 SVGAGI. As DNA, the CDR3 is TGTGCCAGCAGTTACGAGCAGGGATTGAACACTGAAGCTTTCTTT. Its protein product is CASSYEQGLNTEAFF.

J is TRBJ1-2 and V is TRBV29-1; TRBD1 aligns across 8 bases. This CDR3 comprises 11 residues. Losses at the gene ends were 7 bases for V and 4 bases for J; bases not matched to a gene: 2. Germline V gene lookup returns CDR1 SQVTM and CDR2 ANQGSEA. CDR3 in amino acids: CSDRGVYGYTF. In nucleotides, the CDR3 is TGCAGCGACAGGGGGGTCTATGGCTACACCTTC.

The chain employs TRBV24-1 and TRBJ2-1; a possible D gene is TRBD2 (5 bases). Per germline, CDR1 KGHDR and CDR2 SFDVKD. V shed 3 bases and J shed 4 bases, with 9 bases lying between them. This CDR3 comprises 14 residues. CDR3 coding DNA: TGTGCCACCAGTGATGTACTAGTTTACAATGAGCAGTTCTTC. Protein product: CATSDVLVYNEQFF.

The chain has TRBV7-9 and TRBJ2-2; possibly TRBD1 or TRBD2 for D (5 bases each). The CDR3 covers 12 residues. The germline gives CDR1 SEHNR, CDR2 FQNEAQ (reference sequence). V lost 3 bases, J lost 7 bases, and 6 bases lay in between. The CDR3 region is CASSLRGGELFF. The CDR3 DNA reads TGTGCCAGCAGCTTGAGGGGCGGGGAGCTGTTTTTT. The full variable domain, with the rest looked up from reference TRBV7-9 and TRBJ2-2, is DTGVSQNPRHKITKRGQNVTFRCDPISEHNRLYWYRQTLGQGPEFLTYFQNEAQLEKSRLLSDRFSAERPKGSFSTLEIQRTEQGDSAMYLCASSLRGGELFFGEGSRLTVL.

This chain joins TRBV5-1 and TRBJ2-3; D may match TRBD1 or TRBD2 (5 bases each). Trimming took off 4 bases at V and 1 base at J, with 16 bases between the two ends. CDR1 is SGHRS and CDR2 is YFSETQ in the germline V gene. The CDR3 has 16 amino acids. The CDR3 protein is CASSPGLQGGTDTQYF. The CDR3 coding sequence is TGCGCCAGCAGCCCTGGCCTCCAGGGAGGCACAGATACGCAGTATTTT.

This sequence joins TRBV19 and TRBJ2-7; 7 bases agree with TRBD1. Germline trimming cut 3 bases from V and 7 bases from J; bases unmatched to any gene: 6. Germline V gene data show CDR1 as LNHDA and CDR2 as SQIVND (reference sequence). The CDR3 length is 13 residues. This CDR3 reads CASSINVDREQYF. CDR3 bases: TGTGCCAGTAGTATTAATGTGGACAGGGAGCAGTACTTC.

This clone was seen once. The gene calls are TRBV5-4 and TRBJ2-2; TRBD2 matches 9 bases. J was trimmed by 1 base and V by 4 bases; bases with no gene match: 5. The CDR3 is 16 residues long. Germline V CDR1 and CDR2: SGHNT, YYREEE (reference sequence). This chain's CDR3 is CASSPHSGGNTGELFF. The DNA of the CDR3 is TGTGCCAGCAGCCCCCATAGCGGGGGGAACACCGGGGAGCTGTTTTTT.

The chain employs TRBV19 and TRBJ1-2, with D perhaps TRBD1 (6 bases). The CDR3 has 14 residues. The germline gives CDR1 LNHDA, CDR2 SQIVND (reference sequence). The V end was cut by 5 bases, the J end by 4 bases, with 14 bases between. This CDR3 is CASSPWGASYGYTF. CDR3 DNA: TGTGCCAGTAGTCCGTGGGGGGCCAGCTATGGCTACACCTTC.

In this sample, this clone turned up a few times. The chain is built from TRBV18 and TRBJ2-7; no firm D call. CDR1 KGHSH and CDR2 LQKENI come from the germline V gene. Trimming shortened V by 5 bases and J by 3 bases, and 11 bases separated the two germline ends. The CDR3 loop spans 13 amino acids. CDR3 in DNA: TGTGCCAGCTCATACGTAGGTGGCTACGAGCAGTACTTC. It codes for CASSYVGGYEQYF.

The chain couples TRBV21-1 to TRBJ1-4. TRBV21-1 is deemed a pseudogene. CDR3 length: 14 amino acids. The chain's CDR3 is CASSKEGVPEKLFF. In DNA, the CDR3 is TGTGCCAGCAGCAAAGAGGGTGTGCCCGAAAAACTGTTTTTT.

Only one count was recorded for this clone. This chain uses TRBV4-1 with TRBJ2-6; 10 bases match TRBD1. CDR3 size: 17 residues. CDR1 and CDR2 from the germline V gene are MGHRA and YSYEKL. The V segment lost 4 bases and the J segment 2 bases; nucleotides outside the gene matches: 5. The CDR3 DNA reads TGCGCCAGCAGCCGGGACAGGGGTCAAACTGGGGCCAACGTCCTGACTTTC. Encoded protein: CASSRDRGQTGANVLTF.

On this clone itself: Additional DNA sequences in this sample encode the identical CDR3. This chain uses TRBV28 with TRBJ1-1; D not certain. Germline assignment: CDR1 MDHEN and CDR2 SYDVKM. V was shortened by 3 bases and J by 6 bases, with 5 bases between the two germline ends. The CDR3 runs to 11 residues. The CDR3 nucleotides read TGTGCCAGCAGTTTGGGGTCTGAAGCTTTCTTT. This translates into CASSLGSEAFF.